This is a list of T cell receptor beta chains from one sample in a study of identical twins. TCRdb processed the 5' RACE reads anew with MiXCR; each CDR3 protein has one entry. The repertoire has 1,800,000 or so distinct CDR3 sequences, less than 40% of them found once; the top ten carry roughly 0.3%. The sample comprised cord blood. These receptors were collected from a newborn girl in good health. Each CDR3 is given with its conserved first and last residue. The D gene is left open where the match is weak. Clone size is not always given. Where it is, it says once, few, many or a class for expanded clones.

TRBD1,TRBJ2-3,NA,TRBV20-1,CSADGTGDGTDTQYF,TGCAGTGCTGATGGGACAGGGGACGGCACAGATACGCAGTATTTT
NA,TRBJ1-2,NA,TRBV13,CASSLGGPAYGYTF,TGTGCCAGCAGCTTGGGTGGGCCAGCCTATGGCTACACCTTC
NA,TRBJ2-1,few,TRBV20-1,CSARVKPFSYNEQFF,TGCAGTGCTAGAGTTAAACCCTTCTCCTACAATGAGCAGTTCTTC
NA,TRBJ2-6,NA,TRBV4-2,CASSQVFLGANVLTF,TGTGCCAGCAGCCAAGTTTTTCTGGGGGCCAACGTCCTGACTTTC
NA,TRBJ1-2,many,TRBV24-1,CATSDPLGYGYTF,TGTGCCACCAGTGACCCCCTTGGCTATGGCTACACCTTC
TRBD1,TRBJ2-3,NA,TRBV12-3/TRBV12-4,CASHTGGRTDTQYF,TGTGCCAGCCATACAGGGGGCAGAACAGATACGCAGTATTTT
TRBD2,TRBJ2-7,NA,TRBV7-8,CASSLSPFGPAGGNNEQYF,TGTGCCAGCAGCTTATCCCCATTCGGACCAGCGGGGGGAAACAATGAGCAGTACTTC
NA,TRBJ2-1,few,TRBV4-1,CASSHPLRQDNEQFF,TGCGCCAGCAGCCACCCCCTTCGACAAGACAATGAGCAGTTCTTC
TRBD1,TRBJ1-1,few,TRBV10-3,CAIRGQDGTEAFF,TGTGCCATCAGGGGACAGGACGGCACTGAAGCTTTCTTT
NA,TRBJ2-7,many,TRBV7-2,CASRDYHYEQYF,TGTGCCAGCAGAGATTACCACTACGAGCAGTACTTC
NA,TRBJ2-1,few,TRBV2,CASSESWWTNSYNEQFF,TGTGCCAGCAGTGAAAGTTGGTGGACAAACTCCTACAATGAGCAGTTCTTC
TRBD1,TRBJ1-1,NA,TRBV3-1,CASSQVGGTGRTEAFF,TGTGCCAGCAGCCAAGTAGGCGGGACAGGGAGGACTGAAGCTTTCTTT
NA,TRBJ2-3,few,TRBV20-1,CSASEGGTQYF,TGCAGTGCTTCCGAGGGCGGTACGCAGTATTTT
NA,TRBJ2-1,NA,TRBV4-1,CASSDRERDYNEQFF,TGCGCCAGCAGCGACAGGGAGCGGGATTACAATGAGCAGTTCTTC
NA,TRBJ2-3,NA,TRBV4-1,CASSQGGPATQYF,TGCGCCAGCAGCCAAGGGGGCCCAGCCACGCAGTATTTT
NA,TRBJ1-4,NA,TRBV20-1,CSAAKWGEKLFF,TGCAGTGCTGCCAAGTGGGGTGAAAAACTGTTTTTT
NA,TRBJ2-7,many,TRBV29-1,CSGQSHEQYF,TGCAGCGGACAAAGCCACGAGCAGTACTTC
TRBD2,TRBJ2-3,few,TRBV7-2,CASSLMLAGGLTDTQYF,TGTGCCAGCAGCTTAATGCTAGCGGGGGGTCTCACAGATACGCAGTATTTT
TRBD2,TRBJ2-5,few,TRBV11-1,CASRGLGEETQYF,TGTGCCAGCAGGGGACTAGGGGAAGAGACCCAGTACTTC
TRBD2,TRBJ2-3,NA,TRBV12-3/TRBV12-4,CASRRRRLATSTDTQYF,TGTGCCAGCAGACGCAGGAGACTAGCGACTAGCACAGATACGCAGTATTTT